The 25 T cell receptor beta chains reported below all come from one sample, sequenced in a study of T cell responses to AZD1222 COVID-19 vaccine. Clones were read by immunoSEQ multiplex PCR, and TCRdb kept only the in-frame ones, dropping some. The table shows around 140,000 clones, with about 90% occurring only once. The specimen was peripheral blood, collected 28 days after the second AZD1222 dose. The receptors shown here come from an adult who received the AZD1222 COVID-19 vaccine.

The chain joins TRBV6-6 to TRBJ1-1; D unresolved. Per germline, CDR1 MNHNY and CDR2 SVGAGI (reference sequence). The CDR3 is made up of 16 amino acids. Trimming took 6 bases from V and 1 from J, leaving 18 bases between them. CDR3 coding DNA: TGTGCCAGCAGACTCACCTCAAACAGAGAGAACACTGAAGCTTTCTTT. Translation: CASRLTSNRENTEAFF.

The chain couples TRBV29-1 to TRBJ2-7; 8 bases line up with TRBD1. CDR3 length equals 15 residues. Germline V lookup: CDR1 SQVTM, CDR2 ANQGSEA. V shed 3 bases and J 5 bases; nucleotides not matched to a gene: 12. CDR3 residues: CSVDSDRGDFNEQYF. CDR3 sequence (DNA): TGCAGCGTTGATAGCGACAGGGGAGATTTCAACGAGCAGTACTTC.

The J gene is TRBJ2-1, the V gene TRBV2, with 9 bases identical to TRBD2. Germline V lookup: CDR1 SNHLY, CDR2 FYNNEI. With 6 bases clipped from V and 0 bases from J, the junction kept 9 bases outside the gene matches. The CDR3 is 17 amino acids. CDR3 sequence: CASRGGLAGYSYNEQFF. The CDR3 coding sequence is TGTGCCAGCAGAGGGGGGCTAGCGGGATACTCCTACAATGAGCAGTTCTTC.

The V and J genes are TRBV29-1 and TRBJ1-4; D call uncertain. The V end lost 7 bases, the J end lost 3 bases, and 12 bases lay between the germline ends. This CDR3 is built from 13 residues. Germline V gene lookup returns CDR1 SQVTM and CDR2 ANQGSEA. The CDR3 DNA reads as TGCAGCGGCACCCTTATGTCTAATGAAAAACTGTTTTTT. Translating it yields CSGTLMSNEKLFF.

The CDR3 DNA reads as TGTGCCAGCAGCTTACAAGGGAGTGGGGAGACCCAGTACTTC. It encodes CASSLQGSGETQYF. The chain combines TRBV7-9 with TRBJ2-5, with D possibly TRBD2 on 5 matching bases. Germline V gene lookup returns CDR1 SEHNR and CDR2 FQNEAQ (reference sequence). The V end lost 2 bases, the J end lost 5 bases, and 12 bases lay between the germline ends. There are 14 residues in the CDR3.

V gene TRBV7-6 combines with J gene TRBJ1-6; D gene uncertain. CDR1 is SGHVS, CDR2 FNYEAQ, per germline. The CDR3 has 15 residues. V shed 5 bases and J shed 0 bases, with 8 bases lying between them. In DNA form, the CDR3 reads TGTGCCAGCAGCCCACAGAGCTCCTATAATTCACCCCTCCACTTT. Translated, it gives CASSPQSSYNSPLHF.

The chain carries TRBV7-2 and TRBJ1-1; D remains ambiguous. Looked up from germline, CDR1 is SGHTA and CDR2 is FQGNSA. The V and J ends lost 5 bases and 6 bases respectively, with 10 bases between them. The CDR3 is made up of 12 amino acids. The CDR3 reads CASSLTRAEAFF. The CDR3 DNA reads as TGTGCCAGCAGCCTTACGAGGGCTGAAGCTTTCTTT.

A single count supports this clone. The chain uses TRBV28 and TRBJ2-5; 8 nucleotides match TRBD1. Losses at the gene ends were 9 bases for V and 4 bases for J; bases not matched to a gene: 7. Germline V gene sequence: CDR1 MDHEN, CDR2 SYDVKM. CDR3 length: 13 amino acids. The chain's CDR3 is CASLWQGAETQYF. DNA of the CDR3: TGTGCCAGTCTGTGGCAGGGGGCAGAGACCCAGTACTTC.

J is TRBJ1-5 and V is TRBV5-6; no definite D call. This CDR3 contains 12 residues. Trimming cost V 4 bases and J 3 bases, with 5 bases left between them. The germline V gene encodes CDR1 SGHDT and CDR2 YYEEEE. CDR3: CASSRVNQPQHF. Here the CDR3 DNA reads TGTGCCAGCAGCAGGGTCAATCAGCCCCAGCATTTT.

DNA for the CDR3: TGTGCCAGCAGTGAGCCCCTCCATGGGGCCGAGCAGTACGTC. It translates to CASSEPLHGAEQYV. The chain combines TRBV2 with TRBJ2-7, with a possible D match to TRBD1 (5 bases). Germline V gene data show CDR1 as SNHLY and CDR2 as FYNNEI. V lost 3 bases and J 6 bases, leaving 15 bases between the germline ends. The CDR3 contains 14 residues.

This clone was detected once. CDR3 sequence: CASSPRTGDTEAFF. The CDR3 DNA reads as TGTGCCAGCAGCCCCCGGACAGGGGACACTGAAGCTTTCTTT. The chain carries TRBV4-2 and TRBJ1-1, with 9 bases that match TRBD1. The CDR3 is 14 amino acids. Per germline, CDR1 LGHNA and CDR2 YNFKEQ. V lost 4 bases to trimming and J lost 3 bases; unmatched junction nucleotides: 3.

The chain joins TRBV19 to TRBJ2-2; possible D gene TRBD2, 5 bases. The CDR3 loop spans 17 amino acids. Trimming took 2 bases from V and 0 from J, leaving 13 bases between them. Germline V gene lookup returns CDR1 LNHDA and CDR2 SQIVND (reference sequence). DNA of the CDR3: TGTGCCAGTAGTATAATTATGCGGGCAGCGAACACCGGGGAGCTGTTTTTT. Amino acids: CASSIIMRAANTGELFF.

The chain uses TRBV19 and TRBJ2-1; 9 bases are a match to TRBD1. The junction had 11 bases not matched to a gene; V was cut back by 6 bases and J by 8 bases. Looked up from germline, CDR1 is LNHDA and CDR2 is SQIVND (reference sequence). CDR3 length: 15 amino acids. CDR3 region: CASRRGLRTGDEQFF. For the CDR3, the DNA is TGTGCCAGTAGACGGGGCTTAAGGACAGGGGATGAGCAGTTCTTC.

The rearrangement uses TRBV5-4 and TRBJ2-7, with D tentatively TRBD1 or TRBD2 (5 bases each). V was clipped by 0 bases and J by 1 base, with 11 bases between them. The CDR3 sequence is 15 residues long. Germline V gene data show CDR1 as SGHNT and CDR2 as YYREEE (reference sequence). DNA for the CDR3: TGTGCCAGCAGCTTGGGGGGGACCGAGTCCTACGAGCAGTACTTC. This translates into CASSLGGTESYEQYF.

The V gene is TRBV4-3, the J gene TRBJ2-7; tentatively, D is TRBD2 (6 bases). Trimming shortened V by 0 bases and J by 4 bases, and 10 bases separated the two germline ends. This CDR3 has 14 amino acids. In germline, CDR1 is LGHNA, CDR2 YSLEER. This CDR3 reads CASSQDNGGYEQYF. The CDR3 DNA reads TGCGCCAGCAGCCAAGATAATGGAGGGTACGAGCAGTACTTC.

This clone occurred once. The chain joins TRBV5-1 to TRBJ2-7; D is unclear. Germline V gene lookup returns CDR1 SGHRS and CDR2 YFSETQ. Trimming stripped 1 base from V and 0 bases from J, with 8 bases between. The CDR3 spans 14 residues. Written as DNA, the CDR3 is TGCGCCAGCAGCTTGTTGTCCCACTCCTACGAGCAGTACTTC. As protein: CASSLLSHSYEQYF.

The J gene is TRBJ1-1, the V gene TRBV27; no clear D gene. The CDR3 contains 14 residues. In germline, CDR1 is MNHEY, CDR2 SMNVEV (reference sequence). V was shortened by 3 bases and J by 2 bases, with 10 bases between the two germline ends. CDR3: CASSFNTGNTEAFF. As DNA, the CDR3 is TGTGCCAGCAGTTTTAATACCGGAAACACTGAAGCTTTCTTT.

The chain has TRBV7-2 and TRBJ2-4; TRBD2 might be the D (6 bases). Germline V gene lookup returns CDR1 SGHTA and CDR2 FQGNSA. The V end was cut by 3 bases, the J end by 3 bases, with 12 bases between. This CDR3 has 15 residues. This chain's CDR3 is CASSFEGGIKNIQYF. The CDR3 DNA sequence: TGTGCCAGCAGCTTTGAGGGCGGGATCAAAAACATTCAGTACTTC.

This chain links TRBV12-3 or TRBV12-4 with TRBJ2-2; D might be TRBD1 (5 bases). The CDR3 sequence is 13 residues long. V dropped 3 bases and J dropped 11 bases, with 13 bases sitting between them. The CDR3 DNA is TGTGCCAGCAGTTTGGGGCCGACTGCCGAGCTGTTTTTT. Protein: CASSLGPTAELFF.

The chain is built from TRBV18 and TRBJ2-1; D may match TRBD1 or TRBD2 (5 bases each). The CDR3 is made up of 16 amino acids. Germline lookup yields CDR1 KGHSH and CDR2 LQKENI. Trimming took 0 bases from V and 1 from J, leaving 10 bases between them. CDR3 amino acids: CASSPPERGSYNEQFF. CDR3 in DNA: TGTGCCAGCTCACCACCGGAGAGGGGATCCTACAATGAGCAGTTCTTC.

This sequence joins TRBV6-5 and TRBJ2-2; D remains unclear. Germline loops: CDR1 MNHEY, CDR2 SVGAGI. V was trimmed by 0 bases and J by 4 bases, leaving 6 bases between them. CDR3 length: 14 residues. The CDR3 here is CASSYSDGTGELFF. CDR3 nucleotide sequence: TGTGCCAGCAGTTACTCGGACGGCACCGGGGAGCTGTTTTTT.

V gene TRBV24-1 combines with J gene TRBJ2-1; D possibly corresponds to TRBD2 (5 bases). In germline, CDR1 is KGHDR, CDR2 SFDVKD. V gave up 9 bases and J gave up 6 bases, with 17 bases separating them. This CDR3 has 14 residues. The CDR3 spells CATASEGWGNEQFF. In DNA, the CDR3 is TGTGCCACCGCTTCAGAGGGATGGGGCAATGAGCAGTTCTTC.

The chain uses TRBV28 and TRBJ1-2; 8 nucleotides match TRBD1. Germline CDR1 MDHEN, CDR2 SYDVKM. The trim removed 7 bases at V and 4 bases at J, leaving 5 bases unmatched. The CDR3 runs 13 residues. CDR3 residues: CASIDRGSYGYTF. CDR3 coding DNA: TGTGCCAGCATAGACAGGGGATCCTATGGCTACACCTTC.

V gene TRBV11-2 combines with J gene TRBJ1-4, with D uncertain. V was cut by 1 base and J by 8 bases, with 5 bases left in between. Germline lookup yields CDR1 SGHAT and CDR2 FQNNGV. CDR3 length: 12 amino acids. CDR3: CASSLVSEKLFF. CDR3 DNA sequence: TGTGCCAGCAGCTTAGTCTCGGAAAAACTGTTTTTT.

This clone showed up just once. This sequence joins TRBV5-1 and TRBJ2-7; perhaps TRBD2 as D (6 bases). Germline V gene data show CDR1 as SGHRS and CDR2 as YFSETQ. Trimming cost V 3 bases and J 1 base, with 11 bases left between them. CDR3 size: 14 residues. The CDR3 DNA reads TGCGCCAGCAGCTACCGGGACTCTTCCTACGAGCAGTACTTC. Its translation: CASSYRDSSYEQYF.